This T cell receptor (delta chain) was identified in a study of gamma-delta chains in newborns, infants, children. The germline V gene encodes CDR1 TSWWSYY and CDR2 QGS. This CDR3 is 19 amino acids long. V was pared by 4 bases and J by 4 bases, with 21 bases of the junction left unmatched. TCRdb fed the reads into CATT to redo clone calling. The repertoire holds roughly 9,900 delta-chain clones, with approximately 9% as singletons. This clone was counted only a few times. The material sequenced was blood. The sequence was obtained from a child who was a newborn, infant or young child, either healthy, febrile or measles-vaccinated (not recorded which). The V call is TRDV1, the J call TRDJ1; 7 nucleotides line up with TRDD3. CDR3 DNA: TGTGCTCTTGGGGCGCACCTACGTAGGGGGGATCCCTACGGCGATAAACTCATCTTT. Translated: CALGAHLRRGDPYGDKLIF.